These T cell receptor beta chains were read from a single sample in a study of control samples from healthy donors and cancer patients. Sequencing used immunoSEQ multiplex PCR; TCRdb keeps in-frame clones, though not all of them. Here the sample spans under 150,000 clones, about nine tenths being singletons. The sequencing input was PBMCs. Every receptor here comes from a man between 50 and 59 years old with head and neck cancer. Both conserved end residues are part of each CDR3. Fields, in order: clone size, J gene, D gene, V gene, CDR3 DNA, CDR3 protein. A D gene is named only where the DNA matches it firmly. Expanded clones get a size class; other rows say once, few or many, or leave the size out.

.,TRBJ2-5,.,TRBV5-6,TGTGCCAGCAGGACTGAGCCGGCAGAGACCCAGTACTTC,CASRTEPAETQYF
.,TRBJ1-5,TRBD1,TRBV19,TGTGCCAGTAGTATAGGCAGGGGGCTTGGTCAGCCCCAGCATTTT,CASSIGRGLGQPQHF
.,TRBJ2-7,.,TRBV29-1,TGCAGCGTTCACTCGACTGACACCTACGAGCAGTACTTC,CSVHSTDTYEQYF
.,TRBJ2-1,TRBD2,TRBV7-2,TGTGCCAGCAGCCGTAGCGGGGGGGCGAGGAATGAGCAGTTCTTC,CASSRSGGARNEQFF
few,TRBJ1-4,.,TRBV3-1/TRBV3-2,TGTGCCAGCAGCCTGTGGACAGCAACTAATGAAAAACTGTTTTTT,CASSLWTATNEKLFF
.,TRBJ2-3,.,TRBV7-9,TGTGCCAGCAGCAAGGACGTGGACGTCACAGATACGCAGTATTTT,CASSKDVDVTDTQYF
.,TRBJ2-1,TRBD2,TRBV15,TGTGCCACCAGCAGAGACCTAGCGGGAGGGCCGCGCAATGAGCAGTTCTTC,CATSRDLAGGPRNEQFF
.,TRBJ1-1,.,TRBV28,TGTGCCAGCAGTCTCGGCGGGGGTTTCGGGGACACTGAAGCTTTCTTT,CASSLGGGFGDTEAFF
.,TRBJ2-1,TRBD1,TRBV7-3,TGTGCCAGCAGCTTCCTACAGGGGAATGAGCAGTTCTTC,CASSFLQGNEQFF
.,TRBJ1-3,TRBD1,TRBV9,TGTGCCAGCAGCGTAGGGACAGGGGACTACTCTGGAAACACCATATATTTT,CASSVGTGDYSGNTIYF
.,TRBJ1-3,TRBD1,TRBV27,TGTGCCAGCAGGACAGGGTCTGGAAACACCATATATTTT,CASRTGSGNTIYF
.,TRBJ2-5,TRBD1,TRBV6-5,TGTGCCAGCAGCCTCGGGACAGAAGAGACCCAGTACTTC,CASSLGTEETQYF
few,TRBJ2-1,TRBD2,TRBV11-1,TGTGCCAGCAGCTTTTTCCGGGGGGGCCATGATGAGCAGTTCTTC,CASSFFRGGHDEQFF
.,TRBJ1-5,TRBD1,TRBV18,TGTGCCAGCTCAACGGACAGGGGTGGCAATCAGCCCCAGCATTTT,CASSTDRGGNQPQHF
.,TRBJ1-1,.,TRBV4-1,TGCGCCAGCAAACGGGCACCCTTGGGGATAGCGAACACTGAAGCTTTCTTT,CASKRAPLGIANTEAFF
.,TRBJ2-7,.,TRBV2,TGTGCCAGCGGTGTTGACGAGCAGTACTTC,CASGVDEQYF
.,TRBJ2-7,TRBD2,TRBV4-2,TGTGCCAGCAGCCCACGGACTAGCGGCTACGAGCAGTACTTC,CASSPRTSGYEQYF
.,TRBJ1-2,TRBD1,TRBV19,TGTGCCAGTAGCCCGACAGGGTCATTTGGCTACACCTTC,CASSPTGSFGYTF
.,TRBJ2-1,TRBD2,TRBV3-1/TRBV3-2,TGTGCCAGCAGCCCGGCATCCTTGACTAGCGTCTCCTACAATGAGCAGTTCTTC,CASSPASLTSVSYNEQFF
.,TRBJ2-1,.,TRBV18,TGTGCCAGCTCACCTAATACAAGTCCTCTCCTTTTCTACAATGAGCAGTTCTTC,CASSPNTSPLLFYNEQFF
.,TRBJ2-2,.,TRBV5-1,TGCGCCAGCAGCTCGGGAGCCGGCGACACCGGGGAGCTGTTTTTT,CASSSGAGDTGELFF
few,TRBJ1-5,.,TRBV4-2,TGTGCCAGCAGCCAAGATGAGGGAGGGGTATATAGCAATCAGCCCCAGCATTTT,CASSQDEGGVYSNQPQHF
.,TRBJ2-5,.,TRBV6-5,TGTGCCAGCAGTAGAGGCGACCAAGAGACCCAGTACTTC,CASSRGDQETQYF
few,TRBJ1-2,.,TRBV5-3,TGTGCCATTCTGTCGGGGTCTATTGGCTACACCTTC,CAILSGSIGYTF
.,TRBJ2-1,TRBD2,TRBV28,TGTGCCAGCAGTCTAGCGGGAGTTTCAGGTCGGGGCACAATCGATGAGCAGTTCTTC,CASSLAGVSGRGTIDEQFF
once,TRBJ1-2,TRBD1,TRBV7-9,TGTGCCAGCGGACAGGGACTAGAGTTCTACACCTTC,CASGQGLEFYTF
.,TRBJ2-5,.,TRBV24-1,TGTGCCACCAGTGATTTTAGGGCGGAGACCCAGTACTTC,CATSDFRAETQYF
once,TRBJ2-3,.,TRBV4-2,TGTGCCAGCAGCCGATCGCCAGGGGTTCCAGATACGCAGTATTTT,CASSRSPGVPDTQYF
.,TRBJ2-4,.,TRBV7-9,TGTGCCAGCAGCGTAAACCGGGACGCTGTACAGTACTTC,CASSVNRDAVQYF
.,TRBJ2-3,.,TRBV7-6,TGTGCCAGCAGCTTATTAGGTGGAGCGGTCACAGATACGCAGTATTTT,CASSLLGGAVTDTQYF
.,TRBJ2-4,.,TRBV28,TGTGCCAGCAGTTTCAGTACGGACTTTCGTAGGGAGGCCAAAAACATTCAGTACTTC,CASSFSTDFRREAKNIQYF
.,TRBJ2-3,.,TRBV11-3,TGTGCCAGCAGCTTAACGGGGGGCCTCACAGATACGCAGTATTTT,CASSLTGGLTDTQYF
once,TRBJ2-7,TRBD2,TRBV5-1,TGCGCCAGCAGGTTAGGGACTAGCGGAACCTACGAGCAGTACTTC,CASRLGTSGTYEQYF
.,TRBJ1-1,.,TRBV20-1,TGCAGTGCTAGTGGGGGCCCAGGGGCCATGAACACTGAAGCTTTCTTT,CSASGGPGAMNTEAFF
.,TRBJ2-5,.,TRBV11-3,TGTGCCAGCAGCTCACGGAGGGGGGCAGGAGAGACCCAGTACTTC,CASSSRRGAGETQYF
few,TRBJ1-5,TRBD1,TRBV4-1,TGCGCCAGCAGCCATTCCCGCCCGGGACAGGGGAATCAGCCCCAGCATTTT,CASSHSRPGQGNQPQHF
.,TRBJ1-2,TRBD1,TRBV5-8,TGTGCCAGCAGGTTCTCCGGACAGGGGGCCGGCTATGGCTACACCTTC,CASRFSGQGAGYGYTF
.,TRBJ1-2,TRBD1,TRBV3-1/TRBV3-2,TGTGCCAGCAGCCAGGGGGGACAGGTCTATGGCTACACCTTC,CASSQGGQVYGYTF
once,TRBJ2-5,TRBD1,TRBV5-1,TGCGCCAGCAGCTCGGGACAGGGAGGGCAAGAGACCCAGTACTTC,CASSSGQGGQETQYF
once,TRBJ2-7,.,TRBV11-2,TGTGCCAGCAGCTTAGGACCCGAGGGATACGAGCAGTACTTC,CASSLGPEGYEQYF
once,TRBJ1-3,.,TRBV2,TGTGCCAGCGGCATCTCTGGAAACACCATATATTTT,CASGISGNTIYF
.,TRBJ1-2,.,TRBV7-9,TGTGCCAGCAGCCCTCCGGCAGCTAACTATGGCTACACCTTC,CASSPPAANYGYTF
.,TRBJ1-1,.,TRBV28,TGTGCCAGCAGTTTATTTATGCGGGTCGGAAGCACTGAAGCTTTCTTT,CASSLFMRVGSTEAFF
.,TRBJ2-5,.,TRBV27,TGTGCCACCACGTCGGGGTTCGGGACCCAGTACTTC,CATTSGFGTQYF
.,TRBJ2-2,TRBD2,TRBV9,TGTGCCAGCAGCGTAGTCGCGGGAGTCAACACCGGGGAGCTGTTTTTT,CASSVVAGVNTGELFF
.,TRBJ2-7,TRBD1,TRBV6-5,TGTGCCAGCAGTTCGTCCGGGACAGCGCTCTACGAGCAGTACTTC,CASSSSGTALYEQYF
.,TRBJ2-1,.,TRBV6-6,TGTGCCAGCAACTACGGGACTCCGCAGTTCTTC,CASNYGTPQFF
once,TRBJ2-7,TRBD2,TRBV7-2,TGTGCCAGCAGAATGGCGGGAGGGTCCTACGAGCAGTACTTC,CASRMAGGSYEQYF
.,TRBJ2-1,TRBD1,TRBV27,TGTGCCAGTAAACCGGGACAGGGGGGCGGTGAGCAGTTCTTC,CASKPGQGGGEQFF
.,TRBJ1-2,TRBD1,TRBV4-1,TGCGCCAGCAGCCCCCCAACCAGGGGGTATGCTGGCTACACCTTC,CASSPPTRGYAGYTF
.,TRBJ2-5,TRBD1,TRBV6-5,TGTGCCAGCAGCCAGGGGGACGAGACCCAGTACTTC,CASSQGDETQYF